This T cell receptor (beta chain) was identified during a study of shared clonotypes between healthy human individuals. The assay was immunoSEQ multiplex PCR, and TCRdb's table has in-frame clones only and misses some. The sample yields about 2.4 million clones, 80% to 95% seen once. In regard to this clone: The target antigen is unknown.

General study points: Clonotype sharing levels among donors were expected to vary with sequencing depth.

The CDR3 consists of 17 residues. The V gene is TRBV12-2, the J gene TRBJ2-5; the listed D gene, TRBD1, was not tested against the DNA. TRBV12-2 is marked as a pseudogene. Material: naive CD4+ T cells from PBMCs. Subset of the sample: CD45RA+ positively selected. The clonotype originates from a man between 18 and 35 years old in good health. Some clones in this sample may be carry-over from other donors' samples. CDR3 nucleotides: TGTGCAAGTCGCTTAAGCCCCCGGGACAGGGATCAGAGGACCCAGTACTTC. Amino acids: CASRLSPRDRDQRTQYF.